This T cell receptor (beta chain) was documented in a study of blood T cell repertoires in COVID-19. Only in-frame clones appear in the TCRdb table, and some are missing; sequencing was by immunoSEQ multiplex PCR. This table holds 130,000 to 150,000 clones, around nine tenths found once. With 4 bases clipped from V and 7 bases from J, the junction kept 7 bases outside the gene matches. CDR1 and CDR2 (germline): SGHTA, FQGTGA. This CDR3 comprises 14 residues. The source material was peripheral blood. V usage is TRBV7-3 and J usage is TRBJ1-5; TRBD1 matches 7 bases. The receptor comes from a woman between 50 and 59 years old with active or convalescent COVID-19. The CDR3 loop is CASSSADREQPQHF. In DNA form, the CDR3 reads TGTGCCAGCAGCTCCGCAGACAGGGAACAGCCCCAGCATTTT.